This entry features one T cell receptor (beta chain) sequence. The table lists this clone with a few counts. The antigen it recognizes is unknown. No much larger clone exists at a distance of one base, and base qualities are not known. From the cysteine up to the valine, the CDR3 has a length of 16 residues. Just CDR3 DNA is preserved here, 48 bases in frame from base 1. As encoded in the germline V gene (reference sequence), CDR1 is LNHNV while CDR2 is YYDKDF. Trimming takes 3 bases from V and 4 bases from J, and the germline ends sit 19 bases apart. The collaborating institutions used their own protocols to collect whole blood in K2EDTA tubes. For TCRbeta analysis, collaborator samples were shipped as frozen whole blood, as isolated PBMCs, or as DNA extracted from either sample type. TCRbeta CDR3 regions were amplified from genomic DNA using the immunoSEQ Assay, a bias-controlled multiplex PCR. Per the authors' processing: Within the assay, amplification of reference gene primers was used to estimate how many nucleated cells each sample contained. Sequence reads were collapsed and filtered to measure the absolute abundance of every unique TCRbeta CDR3 rearrangement. For each sample, productive Simpson clonality was calculated as the square root of Simpson's diversity index across productive rearrangements. The table was pulled from immuneACCESS by TCRdb, which kept in-frame rearrangements only. Such tables lose some clones; where checked, under half of the loss comes from unresolved V genes, and the rest has no known cause. That table is the source of V, J and clone size, and D and trimming were worked out from the DNA. This sample has 150,000 to 200,000 clones in its table, and about 86% of those were observed once. The ten largest clonotypes hold over 13% of the sample.

The record originates from a study of blood T cell repertoires in COVID-19 (dated by TCRdb to the early 2020s). With respect to the entire study: Samples from collaborators originated in the United States, Italy and Spain and spanned both the acute and convalescent phases of COVID-19. The prospective study material was composed of cDNA or gDNA derived from T cells, B-cell-depleted T cells, or PBMCs. Subjects who had been exposed to COVID-19, were actively infected with it, or had recovered from it provided the deeply sampled blood TCRbeta repertoires that made up the dataset. The repertoires were released in a freely available public database meant as a resource for research on the immune response to SARS-CoV-2. Samples came from the ongoing ImmuneRACE study (first 160 participants) plus 1,254 subjects from 6 global collaborators. The sample metadata nearly always contained a de-identified subject ID, COVID-19 status, age in years and sex. Where available, HLA class I and class II types were taken from metadata supplied by the sample provider and were not determined by assay-based typing. Findings and caveats that apply to the study as a whole: The quantity of clinical and demographic metadata differed by source and by participant and was supplied without curation.

Source material: peripheral blood. The chain joins TRBV15 to TRBJ2-7; the best D guess is TRBD2, with 6 bases matching. The TCR sequence derives from a man younger than 40 with active or convalescent COVID-19. The nucleotides are TGTGCCACCAGCAGGGGGACTGGATTAGCGGATTACGAGCAGTACGTC. It translates as CATSRGTGLADYEQYV.